This T cell receptor (beta chain) derives from a study of T-cell memory formation after mild COVID-19 (dated by TCRdb to about 2021). For context, the study as a whole: Most TCR sequence clusters were specific to one of the two donors. Longitudinal TCRalpha and TCRbeta repertoire sequencing tracked T-cell clones expanding and contracting after mild COVID-19 in a couple of donors. The cohort comprised two young, previously healthy adult volunteers, one female and one male. The full study reports these points: Contracting CD4+ clones turned up mainly in the CM and EM memory subsets, whereas EMRA was where CD8+ clones were enriched. Only a couple of mild cases were covered by the study, and larger cohorts that include severe cases with pre-infection samples were considered necessary. The second-wave clones that peaked on day 37 were not confirmed to be SARS-CoV-2 specific. Clones contracting from day 15 to 85 had balanced CD4/CD8 phenotypes, while a second wave expanding from day 15 to 37 was biased towards CD4+. The detection of some responding clones in pre-infection memory suggests that pre-existing cross-reactive memory T cells joined the SARS-CoV-2 response.

PBMCs were isolated by Ficoll-Paque density gradient centrifugation. This clonotype was observed a handful of times. Its antigen remains undetermined. Base qualities are not provided; no much larger clone lies one nucleotide away. CDR1 and CDR2, per the germline V gene, are LGHNA and YSLEER. The germline V end is reduced by 4 bases and the J end by 3 bases; junction bases left unmatched: 3. The CDR3 numbers 14 residues from cysteine through phenylalanine. Only the CDR3 DNA stays, 42 bases, in frame from base 1. The sequencer listed for this sample is Illumina NovaSeq 6000. Using 5'RACE with constant-segment primers, TCRalpha and TCRbeta cDNA libraries were constructed, with sample barcodes and unique molecular identifiers added in the process. Trizol reagent was used to extract RNA from every sample. Library amplification was performed in two PCR steps, and a second sample barcode and Illumina TruSeq adapters were introduced in the second step. The libraries were sequenced on an Illumina NovaSeq using 2 x 150 bp paired-end reads. On the authors' methods: Demultiplexing of reads and collapsing into UMI-guided consensus sequences were performed with migec v1.2.7. Using mixcr v2.1.11, UMI consensuses were aligned to TRA and TRB V and J templates and then assembled into clonotypes. Clonotypes were classified as expanded or contracted when called significant by both edgeR and NoisET, with noise models trained on biological replicates. For edgeR calls, the cutoffs were a false discovery rate-adjusted p below 0.01 and a log2 fold-change threshold of 1. As an exploratory analysis of dynamics, max-normalized trajectories of the 1000 most abundant clonotypes were examined by PCA with hierarchical clustering. Each responding clone was given a CD4 or CD8 phenotype based on the CD4+ and CD8+ repertoires, which had been sequenced separately. TCRdb trimmed the raw reads at Q25, called clones with MiXCR and kept productive beta chains. Rows matching on CDR3 protein sequence are summarized as one entry with the most common DNA and genes. TCRdb, not the original authors, processed these V and J calls. For this sample there are roughly 58,000 distinct CDR3 sequences; 8% to 9.5% appear just once. Roughly 1.2% of the sample rests with the top ten.

Material for sequencing was PBMCs or a T cell subset sorted from them (not recorded which). The chain uses TRBV4-3 and TRBJ2-3; a stretch of 8 junction bases matches TRBD1. The receptor was derived from a young man who had mild COVID-19 (a few samples of this study predate the infection). The sample titles of this study are shuffled in the database, so cell type and time point are left out; the donor was told from shared clones. CDR3 reads: CASSPRQGTDTQYF. The nucleotide sequence is given as TGCGCCAGCAGCCCCCGACAGGGGACAGATACGCAGTATTTT.